This T cell receptor beta chain was profiled in a study of T-cell reconstitution after alpha-beta-depleted transplantation in children. Preparation of the TCRbeta library was carried out with unique molecular identifiers. TCRdb called the PCR reads again in MiXCR, with one record for every CDR3 protein. In the table there are some 590,000 distinct CDR3 sequences, roughly a tenth of which are singletons. This clonotype was observed many times. CDR1 SQVTM and CDR2 ANQGSEA come from the germline V gene. Trimming left V 6 bases short and J 4 bases short, with 20 bases between. The CDR3 contains 15 residues.

The V gene is TRBV29-1, the J gene TRBJ2-3; D is possibly TRBD1 (6 bases). This specimen was PBMCs from the stem cell graft donor, taken from the stem cell graft. The receptor's source is a human donor who donated a stem cell graft to a child with acute myeloid leukemia. This CDR3 is CSVNGTPRGPDTQYF. In DNA, the CDR3 is TGCAGCGTCAACGGGACACCCAGAGGGCCAGATACGCAGTATTTT.